These 21 T cell receptor beta chains originate from one sample sequenced in a study of T cell repertoires in cytomegalovirus infection. TCRdb used MiXCR to reprocess the reads, holding one entry per CDR3 protein. The sample consists of approximately 200,000 distinct CDR3 sequences, approximately 30% of them appearing once. The sequencing input was PBMCs. These receptors were taken from a human donor in good health (CMV status not recorded). Some clones in this sample may be carry-over from other donors' samples.

This clonotype was detected many times. The rearrangement links TRBV7-2 to TRBJ2-3, with 8 bases identical to TRBD2. With 2 bases clipped from V and 7 bases from J, the junction kept 14 bases outside the gene matches. The CDR3 contains 17 residues. CDR1 is SGHTA and CDR2 is FQGNSA in the germline V gene. CDR3 sequence reads: CASSLNPHRGGRNTQYF. The CDR3 bases are TGTGCCAGCAGCTTAAACCCCCATCGGGGGGGCCGAAATACGCAGTATTTT.

In this sample, this clonotype turned up many times. The rearrangement joins TRBV5-1 to TRBJ1-5; perhaps TRBD1 as D (6 bases). V dropped 0 bases and J dropped 4 bases, with 8 bases sitting between them. The germline CDR1 and CDR2 sequences are SGHRS and YFSETQ. The CDR3 is made up of 14 amino acids. The CDR3 reads CASSLAGENQPQHF. CDR3 bases: TGCGCCAGCAGCTTGGCAGGGGAAAATCAGCCCCAGCATTTT.

This clonotype appeared a few times. A junction end diverges from the germline sequence, so it may reflect a read error. V usage is TRBV2 and J usage is TRBJ2-1; 7 bases line up with TRBD1. CDR3 length: 15 amino acids. Germline lookup yields CDR1 SNHLY and CDR2 FYNNEI. CDR3 loop: CASSRRQGSHNEQFF. DNA of the CDR3: TGTGCCAGCAGTCGACGACAGGGCTCCCACAATGAGCAGTTCTTC.

The chain joins TRBV23-1 to TRBJ1-4; tentative D call: TRBD1 (5 bases). TRBV23-1 is designated an ORF whose function remains uncertain. V was pared by 0 bases and J by 3 bases, with 8 bases between. CDR3 length: 15 amino acids. The CDR3 DNA is TGCGCCAGCAGTCAATCGAGGGGAGCTAATGAAAAACTGTTTTTT. Protein: CASSQSRGANEKLFF.

The V call is TRBV5-1, the J call TRBJ1-2, with D perhaps matching TRBD1 (5 bases). CDR1 and CDR2 (germline): SGHRS, YFSETQ. V was trimmed by 5 bases and J by 1 base, leaving 15 bases between them. This CDR3 has 15 amino acids. CDR3 sequence: CASSTETQVNYGYTF. The CDR3 region has the DNA TGCGCCAGCAGTACAGAGACACAGGTTAACTATGGCTACACCTTC.

This rearrangement joins TRBV7-6 to TRBJ1-5; TRBD1 matches 8 bases. CDR1 and CDR2 (germline): SGHVS, FNYEAQ. V shed 1 base, J shed 7 bases, and the junction held 3 bases outside the gene matches. This CDR3 contains 14 residues. This chain's CDR3 is CASSLVQGDQPQHF. CDR3 DNA: TGTGCCAGCAGCTTAGTACAGGGGGACCAGCCCCAGCATTTT.

The rearrangement uses TRBV6-2 or TRBV6-3 and TRBJ1-1; weak D call: TRBD1 (5 bases). Trimming took 5 bases from V and 1 from J, leaving 11 bases between them. From germline, CDR1 is MNHEY and CDR2 SVGEGT. The CDR3 contains 14 residues. The CDR3 nucleotides are TGTGCCAGCAGTCCTCCGGGACCGAACACTGAAGCTTTCTTT. Encoded protein: CASSPPGPNTEAFF.

This clonotype occurred a few times. The rearrangement uses TRBV7-2 and TRBJ2-1; D ambiguous. CDR1 is SGHTA, CDR2 FQGNSA, per germline. The V end lost 5 bases, the J end lost 10 bases, and 12 bases lay between the germline ends. The CDR3 has 12 residues. Written as DNA, the CDR3 is TGTGCCAGCAGCCGATCCCTCAGGGAGCAGTTCTTC. The encoded protein is CASSRSLREQFF.

This clonotype was observed many times. The CDR3 sequence: CASSPRRVAGLYGYTF. In DNA form, the CDR3 reads TGTGCCAGCAGCCCCCGGAGGGTTGCAGGGCTGTATGGCTACACCTTC. This chain joins TRBV7-2 and TRBJ1-2; D perhaps matches TRBD1 (5 bases). Germline V CDR1 and CDR2: SGHTA, FQGNSA. The ends were cut back, 5 bases at V and 5 bases at J, with 21 bases in the middle. CDR3 length: 16 amino acids. Full variable domain (outside the CDR3, taken from reference TRBV7-2 and TRBJ1-2): GAGVSQSPSNKVTEKGKDVELRCDPISGHTALYWYRQSLGQGLEFLIYFQGNSAPDKSGLPSDRFSAERTGGSVSTLTIQRTQQEDSAVYLCASSPRRVAGLYGYTFGSGTRLTVV.

The chain combines TRBV9 with TRBJ2-1; 8 bases are a match to TRBD2. This CDR3 is built from 18 residues. Trimming cost V 3 bases and J 4 bases; bases outside gene matches: 15. Germline V gene sequence: CDR1 SGDLS, CDR2 YYNGEE. DNA for the CDR3: TGTGCCAGCAGCGGCGGGCTGGGACTAGGGGGTAAATACAATGAGCAGTTCTTC. This translates into CASSGGLGLGGKYNEQFF.

In this sample, this clonotype turned up many times. The rearrangement joins TRBV28 to TRBJ1-2; tentative D call: TRBD1 (6 bases). The germline V gene encodes CDR1 MDHEN and CDR2 SYDVKM. There are 12 residues in the CDR3. The V end was cut by 4 bases, the J end by 5 bases, with 8 bases between. The CDR3 loop is CASSSQGYGYTF. CDR3 in DNA: TGTGCCAGCAGTTCTCAGGGGTATGGCTACACCTTC.

This chain links TRBV20-1 with TRBJ1-5; D is uncertain. The CDR3 has 14 residues. Germline assignment: CDR1 DFQATT and CDR2 SNEGSKA (reference sequence). The V and J ends lost 6 bases and 0 bases respectively, with 12 bases between them. CDR3 protein: CSAHPGYSNQPQHF. CDR3 sequence (DNA): TGCAGTGCCCACCCAGGTTATAGCAATCAGCCCCAGCATTTT.

The chain is built from TRBV20-1 and TRBJ1-6; 8 nucleotides line up with TRBD1. The CDR3 extends over 14 amino acids. J lost 6 bases, V lost 3 bases, and 4 bases had no gene match. Germline values: CDR1 DFQATT, CDR2 SNEGSKA (reference sequence). CDR3 protein: CSASAGQGNSPLHF. CDR3 in DNA: TGCAGTGCTAGCGCTGGACAGGGTAATTCACCCCTCCACTTT.

The gene calls are TRBV20-1 and TRBJ2-1, with no clear D. V lost 2 bases to trimming and J lost 10 bases, with 6 bases between them. There are 10 residues in the CDR3. Germline V gives CDR1 DFQATT, CDR2 SNEGSKA (reference sequence). The CDR3 sequence: CSARFGEQFF. Here the CDR3 DNA reads TGCAGTGCTAGATTTGGGGAGCAGTTCTTC.

This clonotype was seen ten or more times. This chain joins TRBV7-2 and TRBJ2-2; D call uncertain. This CDR3 spans 11 amino acids. CDR1 SGHTA and CDR2 FQGNSA come from the germline V gene. The V and J ends lost 2 bases and 9 bases respectively, with 4 bases between them. CDR3 in amino acids: CASSLSRELFF. The CDR3 DNA follows: TGTGCCAGCAGCTTATCAAGGGAGCTGTTTTTT.

This clonotype was counted a few times. The CDR3 coding sequence is TGTGCCAGCAGTTACGGGACAGGCAGATCCTACGAGCAGTACTTC. Residues: CASSYGTGRSYEQYF. The chain carries TRBV6-5 and TRBJ2-7; 8 positions match TRBD1. Per the germline V gene, CDR1 is MNHEY and CDR2 is SVGAGI. CDR3 length: 15 residues. Trimming removed 2 bases from V and 1 base from J; junction bases left unmatched: 4.

The chain combines TRBV2 with TRBJ1-1; 10 bases match TRBD1. The CDR3 totals 15 residues. J lost 5 bases, V lost 5 bases, and 8 bases had no gene match. Germline CDR1 and CDR2: SNHLY and FYNNEI. This CDR3 reads CASSLGQGGPTEAFF. DNA for the CDR3: TGTGCCAGCAGTTTAGGACAGGGGGGCCCAACTGAAGCTTTCTTT.

This clonotype was seen many times. The chain joins TRBV6-6 to TRBJ2-3; D gene uncertain. Trimming left V 6 bases short and J 6 bases short, with 7 bases between. The CDR3 is 11 amino acids. Looked up from germline, CDR1 is MNHNY and CDR2 is SVGAGI (reference sequence). CDR3 protein: CASSAADTQYF. CDR3 nucleotide sequence: TGTGCCAGCAGCGCGGCGGATACGCAGTATTTT.

V gene TRBV20-1 combines with J gene TRBJ2-3, with D maybe TRBD1 (5 bases). The V gene lost 0 bases and the J gene lost 1 base, with 17 bases spanning the gap. The germline V gene encodes CDR1 DFQATT and CDR2 SNEGSKA (reference sequence). The CDR3 has 17 residues. In nucleotides, the CDR3 is TGCAGTGCTAGAGATCTGGCAGGGAAGTCTGGCACAGATACGCAGTATTTT. Residues: CSARDLAGKSGTDTQYF.

CDR3: CASILTGSNQPQHF. CDR3 DNA sequence: TGTGCCAGCATACTGACAGGGAGCAATCAGCCCCAGCATTTT. This rearrangement joins TRBV12-3 or TRBV12-4 to TRBJ1-5; 7 bases map to TRBD1. CDR3 length: 14 residues. The V and J ends lost 7 bases and 1 base, in that order; junction bases with no gene match: 4.

The chain is built from TRBV5-1 and TRBJ1-1; D might be TRBD1 (5 bases). V lost 4 bases to trimming and J lost 1 base, with 11 bases between them. CDR3 length equals 14 residues. CDR1 SGHRS and CDR2 YFSETQ come from the germline V gene. CDR3 coding DNA: TGCGCCAGCAGCCCGGAAGACAGGAACACTGAAGCTTTCTTT. This translates into CASSPEDRNTEAFF. Full variable domain (rest looked up from reference TRBV5-1 and TRBJ1-1): KAGVTQTPRYLIKTRGQQVTLSCSPISGHRSVSWYQQTPGQGLQFLFEYFSETQRNKGNFPGRFSGRQFSNSRSEMNVSTLELGDSALYLCASSPEDRNTEAFFGQGTRLTVV.